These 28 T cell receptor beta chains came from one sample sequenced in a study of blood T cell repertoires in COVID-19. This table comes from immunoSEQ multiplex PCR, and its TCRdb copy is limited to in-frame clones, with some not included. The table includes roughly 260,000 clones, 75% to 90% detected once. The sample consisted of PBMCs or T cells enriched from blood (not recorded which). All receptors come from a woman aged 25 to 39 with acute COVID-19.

Here the CDR3 reads CASSTRQGGEQFF. For the CDR3, the DNA is TGTGCCAGCAGCACCCGACAGGGGGGTGAGCAGTTCTTC. The V gene is TRBV7-3, the J gene TRBJ2-1; 9 bases are a match to TRBD1. CDR3 length equals 13 residues. Trimming cost V 5 bases and J 9 bases; bases outside gene matches: 5. The germline V gene encodes CDR1 SGHTA and CDR2 FQGTGA. The whole variable domain, remainder taken from reference TRBV7-3 and TRBJ2-1, is GAGVSQTPSNKVTEKGKYVELRCDPISGHTALYWYRQSLGQGPEFLIYFQGTGAADDSGLPNDRFFAVRPEGSVSTLKIQRTERGDSAVYLCASSTRQGGEQFFGPGTRLTVL.

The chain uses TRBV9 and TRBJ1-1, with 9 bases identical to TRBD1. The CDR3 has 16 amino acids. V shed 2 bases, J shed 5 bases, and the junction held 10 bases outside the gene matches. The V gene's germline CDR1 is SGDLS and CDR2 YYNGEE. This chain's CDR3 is CASSVHRDRGETEAFF. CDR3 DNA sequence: TGTGCCAGCAGCGTTCACCGAGACAGGGGGGAAACTGAAGCTTTCTTT.

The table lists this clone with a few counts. The CDR3 bases are TGTGCCAGCAGCTTACAAAACAATCAGCCCCAGCATTTT. Protein sequence: CASSLQNNQPQHF. J is TRBJ1-5 and V is TRBV11-2; D is ambiguous. The CDR3 loop spans 13 amino acids. The V gene's germline CDR1 is SGHAT and CDR2 FQNNGV. The V end was cut by 2 bases, the J end by 3 bases, with 5 bases between.

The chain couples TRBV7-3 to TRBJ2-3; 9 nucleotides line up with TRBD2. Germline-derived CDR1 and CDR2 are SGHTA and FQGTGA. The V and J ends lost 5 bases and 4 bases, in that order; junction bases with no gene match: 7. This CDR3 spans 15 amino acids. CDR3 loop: CASSPIAGVADTQYF. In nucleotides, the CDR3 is TGTGCCAGCAGCCCGATAGCGGGAGTGGCAGATACGCAGTATTTT.

This CDR3 is CASSFLIGRRGPSNTEAFF. Here the CDR3 DNA reads TGTGCCAGCAGTTTCTTAATCGGTAGAAGAGGGCCCTCAAACACTGAAGCTTTCTTT. The chain joins TRBV3-1 (or the pseudogene TRBV3-2) to TRBJ1-1; no reliable D call. V lost 6 bases and J 2 bases, leaving 28 bases between the germline ends. The length of the CDR3 is 19 residues. From germline, CDR1 is LGHDT and CDR2 YNNKEL (reference sequence).

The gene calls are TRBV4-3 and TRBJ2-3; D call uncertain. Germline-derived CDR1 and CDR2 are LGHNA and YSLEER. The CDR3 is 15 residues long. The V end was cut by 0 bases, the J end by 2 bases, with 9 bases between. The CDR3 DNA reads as TGCGCCAGCAGCCAAGAGTATCTAGACACAGATACGCAGTATTTT. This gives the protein CASSQEYLDTDTQYF.

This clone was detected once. This CDR3 reads CASSRYYEQYF. The CDR3 DNA sequence: TGTGCCAGCAGCCGTTACTACGAGCAGTACTTC. The chain joins TRBV3-1 (or the pseudogene TRBV3-2) to TRBJ2-7; D gene ambiguous. The ends were cut back, 4 bases at V and 3 bases at J, with 4 bases in the middle. Looked up from germline, CDR1 is LGHDT and CDR2 is YNNKEL (reference sequence). This CDR3 has 11 amino acids.

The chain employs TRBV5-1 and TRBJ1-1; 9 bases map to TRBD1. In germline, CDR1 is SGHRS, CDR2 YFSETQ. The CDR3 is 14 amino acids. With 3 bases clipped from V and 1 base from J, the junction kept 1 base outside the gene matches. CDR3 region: CASSWGQGNTEAFF. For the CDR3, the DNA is TGCGCCAGCAGCTGGGGACAGGGGAACACTGAAGCTTTCTTT.

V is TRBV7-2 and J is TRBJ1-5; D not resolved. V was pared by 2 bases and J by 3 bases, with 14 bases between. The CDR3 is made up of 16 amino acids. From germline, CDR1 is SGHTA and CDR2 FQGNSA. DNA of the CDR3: TGTGCCAGCAGCTTAAGTTTCGGGGTCCCCAATCAGCCCCAGCATTTT. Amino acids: CASSLSFGVPNQPQHF. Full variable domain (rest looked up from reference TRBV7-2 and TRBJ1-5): GAGVSQSPSNKVTEKGKDVELRCDPISGHTALYWYRQSLGQGLEFLIYFQGNSAPDKSGLPSDRFSAERTGGSVSTLTIQRTQQEDSAVYLCASSLSFGVPNQPQHFGDGTRLSIL.

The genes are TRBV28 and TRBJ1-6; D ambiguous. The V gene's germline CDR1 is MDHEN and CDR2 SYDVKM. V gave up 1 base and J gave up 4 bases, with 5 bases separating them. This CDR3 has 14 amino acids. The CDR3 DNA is TGTGCCAGCAGTTTATCCCAGTATAATTCACCCCTCCACTTT. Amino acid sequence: CASSLSQYNSPLHF.

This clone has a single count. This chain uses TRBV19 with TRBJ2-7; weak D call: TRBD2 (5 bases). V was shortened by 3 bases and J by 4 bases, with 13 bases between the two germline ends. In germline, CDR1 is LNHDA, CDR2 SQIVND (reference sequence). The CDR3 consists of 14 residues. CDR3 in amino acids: CASSMRGSKYEQYF. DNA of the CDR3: TGTGCCAGTAGTATGAGAGGGAGTAAGTACGAGCAGTACTTC. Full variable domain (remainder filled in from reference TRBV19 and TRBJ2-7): DGGITQSPKYLFRKEGQNVTLSCEQNLNHDAMYWYRQDPGQGLRLIYYSQIVNDFQKGDIAEGYSVSREKKESFPLTVTSAQKNPTAFYLCASSMRGSKYEQYFGPGTRLTVT.

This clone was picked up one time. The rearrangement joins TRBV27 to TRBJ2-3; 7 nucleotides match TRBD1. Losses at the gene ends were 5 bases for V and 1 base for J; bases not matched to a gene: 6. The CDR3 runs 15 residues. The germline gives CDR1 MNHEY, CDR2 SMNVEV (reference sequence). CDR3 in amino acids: CASSRTGRGTDTQYF. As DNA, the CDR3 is TGTGCCAGCAGTCGGACAGGAAGAGGCACAGATACGCAGTATTTT.

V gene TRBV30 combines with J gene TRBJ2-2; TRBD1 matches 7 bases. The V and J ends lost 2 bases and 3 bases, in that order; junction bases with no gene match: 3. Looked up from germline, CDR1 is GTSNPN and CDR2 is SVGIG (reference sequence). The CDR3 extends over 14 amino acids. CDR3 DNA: TGTGCCTGGAGTAAAACAGGGGACACCGGGGAGCTGTTTTTT. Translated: CAWSKTGDTGELFF.

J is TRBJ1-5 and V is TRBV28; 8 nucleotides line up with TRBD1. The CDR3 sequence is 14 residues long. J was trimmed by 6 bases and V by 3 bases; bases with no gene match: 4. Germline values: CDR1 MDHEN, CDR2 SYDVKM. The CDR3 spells CASSFSGGFQPQHF. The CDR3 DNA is TGTGCCAGCAGTTTCTCAGGGGGCTTTCAGCCCCAGCATTTT.

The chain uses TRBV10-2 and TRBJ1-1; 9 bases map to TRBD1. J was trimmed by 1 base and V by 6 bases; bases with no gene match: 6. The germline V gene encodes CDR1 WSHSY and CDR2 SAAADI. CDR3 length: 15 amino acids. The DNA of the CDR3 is TGCGCCAGCAGACAGGGGGCGCATGGGAACACTGAAGCTTTCTTT. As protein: CASRQGAHGNTEAFF.

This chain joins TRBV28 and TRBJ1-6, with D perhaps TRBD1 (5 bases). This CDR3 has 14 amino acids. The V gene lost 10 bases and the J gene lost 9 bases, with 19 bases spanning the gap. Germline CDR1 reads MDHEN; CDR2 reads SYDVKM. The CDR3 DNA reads TGTGCCACAGAAGGTCAGGGTATGGGTTCACCCCTCCACTTT. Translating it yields CATEGQGMGSPLHF.

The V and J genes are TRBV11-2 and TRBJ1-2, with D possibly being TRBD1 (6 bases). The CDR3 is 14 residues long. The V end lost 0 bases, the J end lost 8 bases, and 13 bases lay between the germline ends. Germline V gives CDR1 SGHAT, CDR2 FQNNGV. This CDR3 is CASSLDRGTNGYTF. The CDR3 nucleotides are TGTGCCAGCAGCTTAGACAGGGGAACCAACGGCTACACCTTC.

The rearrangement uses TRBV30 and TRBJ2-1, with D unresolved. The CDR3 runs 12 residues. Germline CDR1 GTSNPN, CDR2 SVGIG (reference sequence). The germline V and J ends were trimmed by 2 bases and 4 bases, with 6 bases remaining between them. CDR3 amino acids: CAWSQLYNEQFF. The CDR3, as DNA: TGTGCCTGGAGTCAGTTATACAATGAGCAGTTCTTC.

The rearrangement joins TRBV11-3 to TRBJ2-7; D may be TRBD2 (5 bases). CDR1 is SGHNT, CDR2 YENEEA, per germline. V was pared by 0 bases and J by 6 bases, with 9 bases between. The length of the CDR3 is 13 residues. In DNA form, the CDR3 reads TGTGCCAGCAGCTTAGAGGCGGGCTCCGAGCAGTACTTC. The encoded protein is CASSLEAGSEQYF. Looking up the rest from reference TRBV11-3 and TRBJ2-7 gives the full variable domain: EAGVVQSPRYKIIEKKQPVAFWCNPISGHNTLYWYLQNLGQGPELLIRYENEEAVDDSQLPKDRFSAERLKGVDSTLKIQPAELGDSAVYLCASSLEAGSEQYFGPGTRLTVT.

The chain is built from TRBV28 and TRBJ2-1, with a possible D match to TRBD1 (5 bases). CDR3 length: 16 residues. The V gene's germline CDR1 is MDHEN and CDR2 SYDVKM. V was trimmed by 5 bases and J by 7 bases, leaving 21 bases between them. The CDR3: CASSLRTPGVGNEQFF. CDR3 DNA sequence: TGTGCCAGCAGTCTCCGGACACCCGGAGTCGGGAATGAGCAGTTCTTC.

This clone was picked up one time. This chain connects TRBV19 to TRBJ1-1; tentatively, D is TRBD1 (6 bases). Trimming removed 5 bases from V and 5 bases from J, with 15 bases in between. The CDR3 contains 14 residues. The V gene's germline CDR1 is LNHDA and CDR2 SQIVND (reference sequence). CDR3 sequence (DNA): TGTGCCAGTAGTTTACAGGGATTAGGTACTGAAGCTTTCTTT. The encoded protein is CASSLQGLGTEAFF. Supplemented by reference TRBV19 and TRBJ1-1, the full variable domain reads DGGITQSPKYLFRKEGQNVTLSCEQNLNHDAMYWYRQDPGQGLRLIYYSQIVNDFQKGDIAEGYSVSREKKESFPLTVTSAQKNPTAFYLCASSLQGLGTEAFFGQGTRLTVV.

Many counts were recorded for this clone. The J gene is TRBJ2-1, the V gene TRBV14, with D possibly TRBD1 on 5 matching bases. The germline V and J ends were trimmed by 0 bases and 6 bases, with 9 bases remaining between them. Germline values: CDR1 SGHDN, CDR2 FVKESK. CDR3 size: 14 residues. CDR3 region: CASSQDYRSNEQFF. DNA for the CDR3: TGTGCCAGCAGCCAAGATTACAGGTCCAATGAGCAGTTCTTC.

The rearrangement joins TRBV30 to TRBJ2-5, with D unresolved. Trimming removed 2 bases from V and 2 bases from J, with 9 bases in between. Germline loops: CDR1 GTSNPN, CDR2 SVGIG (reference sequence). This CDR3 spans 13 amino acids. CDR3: CAWSHSKQETQYF. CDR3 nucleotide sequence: TGTGCCTGGAGTCACAGCAAGCAAGAGACCCAGTACTTC.

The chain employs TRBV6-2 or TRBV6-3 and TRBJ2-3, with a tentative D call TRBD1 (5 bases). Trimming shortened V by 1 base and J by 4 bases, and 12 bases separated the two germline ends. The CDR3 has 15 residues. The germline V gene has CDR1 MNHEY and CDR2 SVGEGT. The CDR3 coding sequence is TGTGCCAGCAGTTACTGGTCAGGGCAAGCAGATACGCAGTATTTT. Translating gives CASSYWSGQADTQYF.

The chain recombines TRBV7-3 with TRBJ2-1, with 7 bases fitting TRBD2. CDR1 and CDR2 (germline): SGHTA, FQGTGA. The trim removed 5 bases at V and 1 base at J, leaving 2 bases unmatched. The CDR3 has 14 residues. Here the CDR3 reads CASSRGVSYNEQFF. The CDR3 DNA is TGTGCCAGCAGCCGGGGGGTGTCCTACAATGAGCAGTTCTTC.

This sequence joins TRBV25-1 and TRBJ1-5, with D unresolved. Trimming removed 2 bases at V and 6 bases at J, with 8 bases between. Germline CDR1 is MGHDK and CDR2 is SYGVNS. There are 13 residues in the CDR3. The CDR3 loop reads CASSESNVQPQHF. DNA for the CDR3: TGTGCCAGCAGTGAAAGCAATGTTCAGCCCCAGCATTTT.

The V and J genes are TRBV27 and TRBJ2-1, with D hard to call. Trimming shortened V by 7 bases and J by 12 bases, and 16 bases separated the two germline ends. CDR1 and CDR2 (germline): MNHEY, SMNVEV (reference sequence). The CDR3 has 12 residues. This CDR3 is CASMDLERGQFF. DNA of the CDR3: TGTGCCAGCATGGATTTAGAACGAGGGCAGTTCTTC.

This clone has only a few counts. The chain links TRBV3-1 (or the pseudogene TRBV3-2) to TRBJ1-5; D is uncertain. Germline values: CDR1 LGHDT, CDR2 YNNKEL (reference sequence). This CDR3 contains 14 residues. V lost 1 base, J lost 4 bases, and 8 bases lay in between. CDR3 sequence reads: CASSQGRANQPQHF. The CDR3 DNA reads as TGTGCCAGCAGCCAAGGGAGAGCTAATCAGCCCCAGCATTTT.